Following are 9 T cell receptor beta chains from one sample sequenced in a study of shared clonotypes between healthy human individuals. Sequenced by immunoSEQ multiplex PCR; TCRdb stores in-frame clones only, minus some. The data contain around 1.1 million clones, 77% of them seen just once; the ten biggest clones take up roughly 0.83%. The sequenced material came from memory CD4+ T cells from PBMCs. Sample subset: CD45RA-negative fraction. The receptors here all came from a man aged 18-30 years in good health. Some clones in this sample may be carry-over from other donors' samples.

This clone was seen more than once but under ten times. This sequence joins TRBV28 and TRBJ1-2; D ambiguous. Germline assignment: CDR1 MDHEN and CDR2 SYDVKM. The CDR3 extends over 13 amino acids. Trimming removed 3 bases at V and 5 bases at J, with 10 bases between. The CDR3 sequence: CASSFGIGYGYTF. The CDR3 bases are TGTGCCAGCAGTTTCGGAATCGGGTATGGCTACACCTTC.

V is TRBV2 and J is TRBJ1-5; a possible D gene is TRBD1 (6 bases). V was trimmed by 3 bases and J by 4 bases, leaving 10 bases between them. This CDR3 has 14 amino acids. The V gene's germline CDR1 is SNHLY and CDR2 FYNNEI. In nucleotides, the CDR3 is TGTGCCAGCAGTGAGCGGGACAAGAATCAGCCCCAGCATTTT. Translation gives CASSERDKNQPQHF.

This clone was observed a few times. At the DNA level, this CDR3 is encoded by other sequences in the same sample as well. The chain uses TRBV5-4 and TRBJ2-7; D gene ambiguous. Germline lookup yields CDR1 SGHNT and CDR2 YYREEE (reference sequence). The CDR3 has 12 amino acids. V lost 2 bases and J 3 bases, leaving 6 bases between the germline ends. CDR3 sequence: CASSFGIYEQYF. CDR3 in DNA: TGTGCCAGCAGCTTCGGAATCTACGAGCAGTACTTC.

The chain couples TRBV11-3 to TRBJ2-1, with D perhaps matching TRBD2 (5 bases). The CDR3 runs to 16 residues. Trimming removed 5 bases at V and 5 bases at J, with 19 bases between. The germline V gene encodes CDR1 SGHNT and CDR2 YENEEA. The CDR3 DNA reads TGTGCCAGCAGCCCTCGGGATTATGGTCCAAACAATGAGCAGTTCTTC. Its protein is CASSPRDYGPNNEQFF.

The chain links TRBV6-1 to TRBJ1-5, with TRBD1 identical over 10 bases. Per germline, CDR1 MNHNS and CDR2 SASEGT. The CDR3 loop spans 15 amino acids. J gave up 6 bases and V 4 bases, and 6 bases lay outside the gene matches. The CDR3 here is CASSGGTGVGQPQHF. CDR3 nucleotides: TGTGCCAGCAGTGGGGGGACAGGGGTGGGTCAGCCCCAGCATTTT.

J is TRBJ1-4 and V is TRBV5-1; TRBD1 is a possible D gene (5 bases). Trimming shortened V by 1 base and J by 2 bases, and 9 bases separated the two germline ends. The CDR3 sequence is 15 residues long. The germline gives CDR1 SGHRS, CDR2 YFSETQ. The CDR3 DNA is TGCGCCAGCAGCTTGACAGGTGTCACTAATGAAAAACTGTTTTTT. Translation: CASSLTGVTNEKLFF. Full variable domain (rest looked up from reference TRBV5-1 and TRBJ1-4): KAGVTQTPRYLIKTRGQQVTLSCSPISGHRSVSWYQQTPGQGLQFLFEYFSETQRNKGNFPGRFSGRQFSNSRSEMNVSTLELGDSALYLCASSLTGVTNEKLFFGSGTQLSVL.

The chain uses TRBV7-9 and TRBJ2-6; no firm D call. Germline CDR1 reads SEHNR; CDR2 reads FQNEAQ (reference sequence). Deletions cut 0 bases from V and 2 bases from J, with 5 bases between. The CDR3 consists of 15 residues. The CDR3: CASSLAQPGANVLTF. The CDR3 bases are TGTGCCAGCAGCTTAGCACAGCCTGGGGCCAACGTCCTGACTTTC.

The sample holds many counts of this clone. The chain joins TRBV10-3 to TRBJ1-2, with TRBD1 as a possible D gene (6 bases). With 7 bases removed from V and 4 bases from J, the gap between germline ends came to 16 bases. The germline CDR1 and CDR2 sequences are ENHRY and SYGVKD. CDR3 length equals 14 residues. In nucleotides, the CDR3 is TGTGCCATCACCGAGGGGGGGTACGCCTATGGCTACACCTTC. Protein sequence: CAITEGGYAYGYTF.

This clone was observed a single time. Compared with germline, one end of the junction differs, possibly owing to a read error. The chain couples TRBV6-1 to TRBJ2-7; 9 bases are a match to TRBD2. The CDR3 is 13 amino acids. Germline loops: CDR1 MNHNS, CDR2 SASEGT. This chain's CDR3 is CAGRAGGLYEQYF. The DNA of the CDR3 is TGTGCCGGCAGGGCGGGAGGGCTCTACGAGCAGTACTTC.